The 29 T cell receptor beta chains presented below share a single source sample, sequenced in a study of beta chain features in type 1 diabetes. Reverse transcribing all isolated RNA meant expressed TCRB transcripts were sequenced. Profiling relied on immunoSEQ multiplex PCR, and the TCRdb table lists in-frame clones only, not all of them. The table lists hundreds of thousands of clones, 15% to 18% of them singletons. Sample: naive CD4+ T cells from blood. The receptors were sampled from a man aged 18 to 29 in good health.

The table lists this clone with a few counts. The chain recombines TRBV9 with TRBJ2-7; maybe TRBD1 (5 bases). V was pared by 0 bases and J by 1 base, with 8 bases between. The CDR3 extends over 14 amino acids. CDR1 is SGDLS and CDR2 is YYNGEE in the germline V gene. The CDR3 loop is CASSVAQGSYEQYF. CDR3 coding DNA: TGTGCCAGCAGCGTAGCTCAGGGATCCTACGAGCAGTACTTC. Using reference TRBV9 and TRBJ2-7 for the parts outside the CDR3, the full variable domain is DSGVTQTPKHLITATGQRVTLRCSPRSGDLSVYWYQQSLDQGLQFLIQYYNGEERAKGNILERFSAQQFPDLHSELNLSSLELGDSALYFCASSVAQGSYEQYFGPGTRLTVT.

The chain employs TRBV25-1 and TRBJ1-5, with D unclear. CDR1 and CDR2 (germline): MGHDK, SYGVNS. This CDR3 has 14 amino acids. Trimming stripped 5 bases from V and 0 bases from J, with 8 bases between. This CDR3 is CASSPSYSNQPQHF. CDR3 nucleotides: TGTGCCAGCAGTCCGAGTTATAGCAATCAGCCCCAGCATTTT.

The gene calls are TRBV7-6 and TRBJ2-7; TRBD1 might be the D (6 bases). The CDR3 length is 16 residues. Germline assignment: CDR1 SGHVS and CDR2 FNYEAQ. Trimming shortened V by 3 bases and J by 0 bases, and 15 bases separated the two germline ends. Here the CDR3 DNA reads TGTGCCAGCAGCTTTAACTACCGGGACACCTCCTACGAGCAGTACTTC. Translation gives CASSFNYRDTSYEQYF.

This clone has only a few counts. The chain uses TRBV15 and TRBJ2-3; 8 nucleotides agree with TRBD2. V lost 2 bases to trimming and J lost 0 bases; unmatched junction nucleotides: 13. CDR3 length: 19 amino acids. From germline, CDR1 is LNHNV and CDR2 YYDKDF (reference sequence). The CDR3, as DNA: TGTGCCACCAGCAGACATACTCTCATCCTAGCGGGTAGCACAGATACGCAGTATTTT. Its translation: CATSRHTLILAGSTDTQYF.

The chain carries TRBV30 and TRBJ1-3; no firm D call. Germline-derived CDR1 and CDR2 are GTSNPN and SVGIG (reference sequence). V was cut by 2 bases and J by 0 bases, with 5 bases left in between. CDR3 length equals 13 residues. The chain's CDR3 is CAWSRNSGNTIYF. The CDR3 DNA sequence: TGTGCCTGGAGTAGAAACTCTGGAAACACCATATATTTT.

The gene calls are TRBV4-3 and TRBJ1-2, with D perhaps matching TRBD1 (5 bases). The germline gives CDR1 LGHNA, CDR2 YSLEER. The CDR3 contains 14 residues. V lost 3 bases to trimming and J lost 7 bases, with 15 bases between them. CDR3 loop: CASSQGREESGYTF. In DNA form, the CDR3 reads TGCGCCAGCAGCCAGGGCAGGGAAGAGAGTGGCTACACCTTC.

The V call is TRBV4-2, the J call TRBJ2-3; 10 nucleotides line up with TRBD2. The CDR3 length is 14 residues. Germline loops: CDR1 LGHNA, CDR2 YNFKEQ. V gave up 6 bases and J gave up 3 bases; unmatched junction bases: 3. The CDR3 DNA follows: TGTGCCAGCAGTCTAGCGGGAGCTACAGATACGCAGTATTTT. This translates into CASSLAGATDTQYF.

The chain joins TRBV6-5 to TRBJ1-2; D is uncertain. CDR3 length: 16 residues. Germline V CDR1 and CDR2: MNHEY, SVGAGI. Trimming pared 0 bases from V and 4 bases from J, leaving 15 bases between. CDR3 protein: CASSYSGRLGIYGYTF. CDR3 sequence (DNA): TGTGCCAGCAGTTACTCGGGTCGCTTGGGGATCTATGGCTACACCTTC.

The J gene is TRBJ2-7, the V gene TRBV7-2; the D is unclear. Germline CDR1 SGHTA, CDR2 FQGNSA. This CDR3 region has 14 residues. Deletions cut 0 bases from V and 3 bases from J, with 9 bases between. CDR3 nucleotide sequence: TGTGCCAGCAGCTTAGCTAGGCCCTACTACGAGCAGTACTTC. Its translation is CASSLARPYYEQYF.

The V gene is TRBV19, the J gene TRBJ2-7; D perhaps matches TRBD1 (6 bases). This CDR3 region has 12 residues. V was shortened by 5 bases and J by 6 bases, with 11 bases between the two germline ends. From germline, CDR1 is LNHDA and CDR2 SQIVND (reference sequence). The CDR3 nucleotides read TGTGCCAGTAGTGTACAGGGTTCCGAGCAGTACTTC. It yields the protein CASSVQGSEQYF.

This clone has just a few counts. V usage is TRBV7-2 and J usage is TRBJ2-3; 10 nucleotides agree with TRBD1. This CDR3 contains 16 residues. Germline CDR1 and CDR2: SGHTA and FQGNSA. J was trimmed by 4 bases and V by 4 bases; bases with no gene match: 8. The CDR3 nucleotides read TGTGCCAGCAGCTATCCGGGACAGGGGTCTCCAGATACGCAGTATTTT. Translating gives CASSYPGQGSPDTQYF.

This clone was seen only a few times. This chain connects TRBV9 to TRBJ2-4; D is ambiguous. Trimming cost V 1 base and J 8 bases, with 13 bases left between them. The CDR3 totals 14 residues. The V gene's germline CDR1 is SGDLS and CDR2 YYNGEE. The CDR3 spells CASSVSSLEDIQYF. In DNA, the CDR3 is TGTGCCAGCAGCGTAAGTTCCCTAGAAGACATTCAGTACTTC.

The rearrangement links TRBV19 to TRBJ2-5; TRBD2 agrees at 9 bases. Per the germline V gene, CDR1 is LNHDA and CDR2 is SQIVND (reference sequence). The CDR3 contains 15 residues. After removal of 6 bases from V and 0 bases from J, the junction contained 5 bases not matched to a gene. The CDR3 reads CASRPSGRNQETQYF. CDR3 coding DNA: TGTGCCAGTAGACCCAGCGGGAGGAACCAAGAGACCCAGTACTTC.

The chain joins TRBV7-3 to TRBJ2-1, with no clear D. The CDR3 is 13 amino acids. The V end lost 5 bases, the J end lost 9 bases, and 14 bases lay between the germline ends. Germline V gives CDR1 SGHTA, CDR2 FQGTGA. CDR3 sequence reads: CASSLQQSSEQFF. The CDR3 bases are TGTGCCAGCAGCCTCCAGCAGTCTAGTGAGCAGTTCTTC.

This rearrangement joins TRBV6-5 to TRBJ2-7; D might be TRBD1 (6 bases). This CDR3 has 15 residues. Germline V gene sequence: CDR1 MNHEY, CDR2 SVGAGI. Trimming stripped 4 bases from V and 5 bases from J, with 18 bases between. As DNA, the CDR3 is TGTGCCAGCAGTTGGCTCGACAGGCAACTCAACGAGCAGTACTTC. Translation gives CASSWLDRQLNEQYF.

The V call is TRBV7-6, the J call TRBJ2-1; 7 bases align to TRBD2. The CDR3 spans 17 residues. V lost 4 bases to trimming and J lost 4 bases; unmatched junction nucleotides: 13. CDR1 is SGHVS and CDR2 is FNYEAQ in the germline V gene. The CDR3 DNA is TGTGCCAGCAGCTCCCCAGAGGGGAGGGCCAAGTACAATGAGCAGTTCTTC. This gives the protein CASSSPEGRAKYNEQFF.

This chain connects TRBV7-2 to TRBJ1-5; TRBD1 might be the D (5 bases). Germline assignment: CDR1 SGHTA and CDR2 FQGNSA. V gave up 4 bases and J gave up 1 base, with 23 bases separating them. The CDR3 extends over 19 amino acids. This chain's CDR3 is CASSSNRIRLGQSNQPQHF. The CDR3 coding sequence is TGTGCCAGCAGCTCGAATCGAATACGCCTGGGGCAAAGCAATCAGCCCCAGCATTTT.

This clone turned up a few times. This chain joins TRBV5-1 and TRBJ1-5; TRBD1 agrees at 10 bases. This CDR3 has 14 residues. Unmatched junction bases numbered 3, after V lost 4 bases and J lost 5 bases. Germline loops: CDR1 SGHRS, CDR2 YFSETQ. Here the CDR3 reads CASSTGTGDQPQHF. DNA of the CDR3: TGCGCCAGCAGCACCGGGACAGGGGATCAGCCCCAGCATTTT.

The chain recombines TRBV5-1 with TRBJ2-1; D is ambiguous. V lost 4 bases and J 4 bases, leaving 12 bases between the germline ends. The CDR3 contains 14 residues. Germline CDR1 is SGHRS and CDR2 is YFSETQ. Here the CDR3 DNA reads TGCGCCAGCAGCCCTAAGGGCGCATACAATGAGCAGTTCTTC. Translation gives CASSPKGAYNEQFF. The entire variable domain, with the rest obtained from reference TRBV5-1 and TRBJ2-1, is as follows: KAGVTQTPRYLIKTRGQQVTLSCSPISGHRSVSWYQQTPGQGLQFLFEYFSETQRNKGNFPGRFSGRQFSNSRSEMNVSTLELGDSALYLCASSPKGAYNEQFFGPGTRLTVL.

The chain has TRBV7-9 and TRBJ1-2, with D hard to call. Trimming removed 1 base at V and 4 bases at J, with 13 bases between. The CDR3 totals 15 residues. Germline values: CDR1 SEHNR, CDR2 FQNEAQ (reference sequence). The CDR3 sequence is CASSLDPTVGYGYTF. In nucleotides, the CDR3 is TGTGCCAGCAGCTTAGACCCAACAGTCGGCTATGGCTACACCTTC.

The rearrangement links TRBV18 to TRBJ2-7; D assignment may be TRBD1 or TRBD2 (5 bases each). The V end was cut by 3 bases, the J end by 7 bases, with 16 bases between. The CDR3 sequence is 14 residues long. Germline values: CDR1 KGHSH, CDR2 LQKENI. CDR3 nucleotide sequence: TGTGCCAGCTCACCCAACCTCCAAGAGGGGGAGCAGTACTTC. Residues: CASSPNLQEGEQYF.

The DNA of the CDR3 is TGCGCCAGCAGCCAAGATGAGGGCAGAAGGTCATCTGGCTACACCTTC. Translating it yields CASSQDEGRRSSGYTF. The chain links TRBV4-1 to TRBJ1-2, with unresolved D. The CDR3 is made up of 16 amino acids. V was cut by 0 bases and J by 7 bases, with 18 bases left in between. Germline V gives CDR1 MGHRA, CDR2 YSYEKL.

The chain links TRBV18 to TRBJ1-2; 8 bases agree with TRBD1. J was trimmed by 2 bases and V by 2 bases; bases with no gene match: 10. Germline V gives CDR1 KGHSH, CDR2 LQKENI. The CDR3 sequence is 17 residues long. The CDR3: CASSPTTGAYMNYGYTF. CDR3 DNA: TGTGCCAGCTCACCAACGACAGGGGCGTACATGAACTATGGCTACACCTTC.

This clone was recorded only once. V and J are TRBV6-5 and TRBJ1-2; no clear D gene. The V end was cut by 0 bases, the J end by 4 bases, with 9 bases between. Germline V gene lookup returns CDR1 MNHEY and CDR2 SVGAGI. The CDR3 has 14 amino acids. The CDR3 here is CASSYSSGFYGYTF. For the CDR3, the DNA is TGTGCCAGCAGTTACTCGTCGGGATTCTATGGCTACACCTTC.

The gene calls are TRBV4-2 and TRBJ2-7; 11 bases agree with TRBD2. CDR1 and CDR2 (germline): LGHNA, YNFKEQ. The ends lost 5 bases at V and 4 bases at J; junction bases unmatched: 13. The CDR3 is made up of 17 amino acids. As DNA, the CDR3 is TGTGCCAGCAGCACCCGGGGTAGCGGGGGGGCTGGGTACGAGCAGTACTTC. Translating gives CASSTRGSGGAGYEQYF.

This clone was counted a few times. The CDR3 loop is CASSKTGGYIQYF. Here the CDR3 DNA reads TGTGCCAGCAGCAAGACAGGGGGGTACATTCAGTACTTC. The gene calls are TRBV7-2 and TRBJ2-4; 9 bases agree with TRBD1. Germline V gene sequence: CDR1 SGHTA, CDR2 FQGNSA. V shed 5 bases and J 8 bases; nucleotides not matched to a gene: 4. The CDR3 has 13 amino acids.

The V and J genes are TRBV9 and TRBJ1-1; unclear D gene. Germline V CDR1 and CDR2: SGDLS, YYNGEE. Trimming removed 4 bases from V and 0 bases from J, with 13 bases in between. CDR3 length equals 15 residues. DNA of the CDR3: TGTGCCAGCAGCACCTCGCCCACCTTGAACACTGAAGCTTTCTTT. As protein: CASSTSPTLNTEAFF.

This clone was counted only a few times. The rearrangement uses TRBV19 and TRBJ2-1; possibly TRBD1 or TRBD2 for D (5 bases each). The CDR3 extends over 20 amino acids. The ends were cut back, 0 bases at V and 4 bases at J, with 25 bases in the middle. Germline CDR1 and CDR2: LNHDA and SQIVND (reference sequence). CDR3 sequence: CASSIDPFRQGLRGYNEQFF. For the CDR3, the DNA is TGTGCCAGTAGTATAGATCCCTTCCGACAAGGCCTGAGGGGTTACAATGAGCAGTTCTTC.

The chain links TRBV30 to TRBJ2-5; D gene uncertain. This CDR3 contains 11 residues. Looked up from germline, CDR1 is GTSNPN and CDR2 is SVGIG (reference sequence). The ends were cut back, 0 bases at V and 7 bases at J, with 6 bases in the middle. The CDR3: CAWSVRVTQYF. Here the CDR3 DNA reads TGTGCCTGGAGTGTACGGGTGACCCAGTACTTC. Filled out from reference TRBV30 and TRBJ2-5, the complete variable domain reads SQTIHQWPATLVQPVGSPLSLECTVEGTSNPNLYWYRQAAGRGLQLLFYSVGIGQISSEVPQNLSASRPQDRQFILSSKKLLLSDSGFYLCAWSVRVTQYFGPGTRLLVL.